The 9 T cell receptor beta chains in this list originate from one sample, sequenced in a study of blood T cells in healthy people across ages. For the second PCR, which ran for roughly 7 to 11 cycles, a sample-barcoded 5' primer and a J-beta primer mix were used. Using its own MiXCR run on the 5' RACE reads, TCRdb lists one record per CDR3 protein. The profile shows about a million distinct CDR3 sequences, roughly 52% of them singletons. Input material: blood. These receptors originate from a man aged 25 to 40 in good health.

The gene calls are TRBV7-9 and TRBJ1-2; TRBD1 aligns across 8 bases. The CDR3 covers 20 residues. Per germline, CDR1 SEHNR and CDR2 FQNEAQ (reference sequence). With 4 bases clipped from V and 2 bases from J, the junction kept 21 bases outside the gene matches. CDR3 nucleotide sequence: TGTGCCAGCAGCTCCCCCGTGATGTTTTTTGGGACAGGAGAGAACTATGGCTACACCTTC. Amino acids: CASSSPVMFFGTGENYGYTF. The variable domain in full, with the rest retrieved from reference TRBV7-9 and TRBJ1-2, is DTGVSQNPRHKITKRGQNVTFRCDPISEHNRLYWYRQTLGQGPEFLTYFQNEAQLEKSRLLSDRFSAERPKGSFSTLEIQRTEQGDSAMYLCASSSPVMFFGTGENYGYTFGSGTRLTVV.

Concerning this clonotype itself: An end of the junction does not agree with germline; a read error may underlie this. The chain is built from TRBV7-9 and TRBJ2-1; possible D gene TRBD2, 5 bases. The CDR3 is 11 amino acids. Germline V gene sequence: CDR1 SEHNR, CDR2 FQNEAQ (reference sequence). The CDR3 reads CASSLGRERFF. CDR3 coding DNA: TGTGCCAGCAGCCTTGGGAGAGAGCGGTTCTTC.

This rearrangement joins TRBV6-5 to TRBJ1-6; D not certain. Trimming pared 5 bases from V and 7 bases from J, leaving 12 bases between. CDR1 MNHEY and CDR2 SVGAGI come from the germline V gene. The CDR3 covers 14 residues. For the CDR3, the DNA is TGTGCCAGCAGTCCTAGGGCCTTAAATTCACCCCTCCACTTT. It codes for CASSPRALNSPLHF.

This clonotype turned up a few times. This sequence joins TRBV5-1 and TRBJ2-3; no reliable D call. The CDR3 loop spans 13 amino acids. Trimming shortened V by 4 bases and J by 2 bases, and 8 bases separated the two germline ends. CDR1 and CDR2 (germline): SGHRS, YFSETQ. CDR3 protein: CASSALYTDTQYF. DNA of the CDR3: TGCGCCAGCAGCGCCTTATACACAGATACGCAGTATTTT. The full variable domain, in which reference TRBV5-1 and TRBJ2-3 provide the parts outside the CDR3, is KAGVTQTPRYLIKTRGQQVTLSCSPISGHRSVSWYQQTPGQGLQFLFEYFSETQRNKGNFPGRFSGRQFSNSRSEMNVSTLELGDSALYLCASSALYTDTQYFGPGTRLTVL.

This clonotype was detected only a few times. The chain carries TRBV12-3 or TRBV12-4 and TRBJ1-2, with unresolved D. V was shortened by 1 base and J by 8 bases, with 14 bases between the two germline ends. The CDR3 length is 14 residues. The CDR3 sequence: CASSLDSLGGGYTF. CDR3 coding DNA: TGTGCCAGCAGTTTAGACTCCCTCGGAGGAGGCTACACCTTC.

This clonotype was seen a handful of times. The V and J genes are TRBV29-1 and TRBJ1-4; a possible D gene is TRBD1 (5 bases). This CDR3 has 12 amino acids. Germline values: CDR1 SQVTM, CDR2 ANQGSEA. V gave up 4 bases and J gave up 12 bases, with 15 bases separating them. The CDR3 DNA is TGCAGCGTTGGTCACGGGTTGGGGGAACTGTTTTTT. Translated, it gives CSVGHGLGELFF.

The chain employs TRBV19 and TRBJ2-1, with no clear D. The CDR3 totals 13 residues. Germline loops: CDR1 LNHDA, CDR2 SQIVND (reference sequence). Trimming cost V 2 bases and J 6 bases, with 8 bases left between them. CDR3 DNA: TGTGCCAGTAGTATAAACCTGGTCAATGAGCAGTTCTTC. Its protein product is CASSINLVNEQFF.

This sequence joins TRBV20-1 and TRBJ2-5; 10 nucleotides align to TRBD2. From germline, CDR1 is DFQATT and CDR2 SNEGSKA (reference sequence). Trimming at V came to 5 bases and at J to 2 bases, leaving 5 bases not matched to a gene. The CDR3 consists of 14 residues. DNA of the CDR3: TGCAGTGCTCAGCCACTAGCGGGGCAAGAGACCCAGTACTTC. Protein: CSAQPLAGQETQYF.

In this sample, this clonotype turned up a few times. The chain links TRBV27 to TRBJ1-5, with 8 bases fitting TRBD1. Germline CDR1 MNHEY, CDR2 SMNVEV (reference sequence). This CDR3 is built from 14 residues. V was clipped by 5 bases and J by 6 bases; unmatched bases: 6. The CDR3 DNA sequence: TGTGCCAGCAGTCTCACAGGGGGAGCTCAGCCCCAGCATTTT. Protein: CASSLTGGAQPQHF.